A single T cell receptor (beta chain) is shown here with its context. Its antigen is currently not known. Per-base quality was not reported, and no clone a single base away is much larger than it. Explained via the paper, the time point label denotes: baseline before oral tofacitinib. Lesional scalp punch biopsies and peripheral blood were obtained from alopecia areata patients. PBMCs were isolated by density centrifugation and stained for CD3, CD4 and CD8, and CD4+ and CD8+ T cells were sorted on a FACSAria. These data originate in a study of CD8+ T cells in alopecia areata (dated by TCRdb to 2016 to 2018). Background for the entire study: The treated patients took part in an open-label pilot trial in which moderate-to-severe alopecia areata was treated with oral tofacitinib at 5 to 10 mg twice daily. Tofacitinib was given for 6 to 18 months, followed by 6 months of follow-up off drug to assess delayed response and recurrence. The study used high-throughput TCRbeta sequencing to examine T cell clonal expansion in alopecia areata, in both the C3H/HeJ mouse model and human patients. On the human side, TCRbeta sequencing was run on scalp tissue and on sorted CD4+ and CD8+ peripheral blood T cells from healthy controls and from alopecia areata patients with either patchy or totalis/universalis disease. Biopsies were taken from tofacitinib-treated patients at baseline and at 4 and 24 weeks of treatment, and a later scalp biopsy was taken in several of the tofacitinib-treated patients. Scalp clonality was compared among normal scalp (n=4), patchy alopecia areata scalp (n=8), and alopecia totalis/universalis scalp (n=8). RNA was obtained with the PAXgene miRNA kit for fixed scalp, the miRNeasy kit for PBMCs, and the RNeasy kit for mouse skin. TCRbeta CDR3 regions were amplified by immunoSEQ multiplex PCR with 35 Vbeta forward and 13 Jbeta reverse primers.

Overall study outcomes, separate from this receptor: Compared with normal scalp, lesional scalp had higher clonality and more expanded CD8+ clones, particularly in alopecia totalis/universalis, a pattern that suggests antigenic drive. Shared TCR sequences between patients were less evident than in mice, which may be partly attributable to HLA diversity in the patient population. Scalp TCR repertoire analysis is complicated because resident alphabeta T cells in normal human skin are also sequenced, whereas mouse skin is dominated by gammadelta T cells.

Library creation used the immunoSEQ multiplex PCR assay. To provide template for TCR sequencing, every sample had RNA extracted and reverse transcribed into cDNA. First-strand cDNA was synthesized with SuperScript III using a 2:1 mix of oligo-dT and random hexamers. Amplification bias was assessed with a synthetic immune receptor repertoire, and residual bias was removed computationally. Under the source paper's analysis protocol: Raw reads were preprocessed to remove errors, and CDR3 was defined by IMGT conventions from the conserved cysteine to phenylalanine. Clonality was calculated as 1 minus Shannon entropy normalized by log2 of the number of productive unique TCRs. CD4 or CD8 identity of scalp clones was inferred by cross-referencing scalp TCRbeta sequences with sorted blood CD4 and CD8 repertoires. In its TCRdb copy, this immuneACCESS table keeps in-frame sequences only and misses some clones. Where compared with another copy, unresolved V genes explain less than half of these, and the others have no known cause. V and J calls and clone size follow that table, whereas D and trimming were derived from the DNA. The sample has 130,000 to 150,000 clones on record, about 89% of them singletons. In total, the top ten clones hold roughly 15% of the sample.

This sequence originates from a human donor with alopecia areata. This sample comprised CD8+ T cells sorted from blood, obtained at week 0.

The base sequence is TGTGCCAGCAGCCAAAGTTCCGGTGGGGATGAAGAGACCCAGTACTTC. The translation is CASSQSSGGDEETQYF. Recombination connected TRBV7-9 to TRBJ2-5, with the D gene not confidently named. V is pared back by 5 bases and J by 3 bases, with 19 bases lying between the germline termini. The CDR3 spans 16 residues, from the cysteine through the phenylalanine. Only the CDR3 part of the read is kept: 48 bases, read in frame from the first base. CDR1 and CDR2 are drawn from the germline V gene (reference sequence): SEHNR, FQNEAQ. Where the CDR3 stops, the reference TRBV7-9 and TRBJ2-5 genes take over; the full variable domain is DTGVSQNPRHKITKRGQNVTFRCDPISEHNRLYWYRQTLGQGPEFLTYFQNEAQLEKSRLLSDRFSAERPKGSFSTLEIQRTEQGDSAMYLCASSQSSGGDEETQYFGPGTRLLVL.